These 3 T cell receptor beta chains share one sample of origin, sequenced in a study of neoadjuvant anti-PD-1 for oral cavity cancer. Repertoires were generated with immunoSEQ multiplex PCR, while TCRdb's copy carries only in-frame clones and drops some. The data show about 23,000 clones, 40% to 50% seen once. Specified time point: after neoadjuvant nivolumab, at surgical resection. The starting material was tumor tissue, obtained after nivolumab (anti-PD-1) treatment. These receptors originate from a person aged 40 to 85 with oral cavity squamous cell carcinoma.

In this sample, this clone turned up a few times. The chain joins TRBV27 to TRBJ1-5, with D possibly TRBD1 on 5 matching bases. This CDR3 contains 13 residues. V was shortened by 6 bases and J by 0 bases, with 6 bases between the two germline ends. Germline V gene sequence: CDR1 MNHEY, CDR2 SMNVEV (reference sequence). The CDR3 loop reads CASRDSSNQPQHF. The CDR3 DNA sequence: TGTGCCAGCAGAGACAGTAGCAATCAGCCCCAGCATTTT.

The chain has TRBV4-3 and TRBJ2-3; no definite D call. Trimming pared 2 bases from V and 0 bases from J, leaving 15 bases between. This CDR3 has 17 residues. Germline V gene sequence: CDR1 LGHNA, CDR2 YSLEER. The CDR3 bases are TGCGCCAGCAGCCAAACCGGGTCACGCTCAAGCACAGATACGCAGTATTTT. Translation gives CASSQTGSRSSTDTQYF.

The sample holds many counts of this clone. This chain links TRBV10-1 with TRBJ2-2; D is undetermined. The CDR3 is 16 residues long. Trimming stripped 3 bases from V and 5 bases from J, with 16 bases between. CDR1 WNHNN and CDR2 SYGVQD come from the germline V gene (reference sequence). The CDR3 protein is CASSDPDNGETGELFF. DNA for the CDR3: TGCGCCAGCAGTGACCCGGATAATGGGGAAACCGGGGAGCTGTTTTTT.